This entry features one TCR beta chain sequence. The sample belongs to a study of blood T cell repertoires in COVID-19. Study-wide context: Samples of COVID-19 (acute and convalescent) were obtained from the United States, Italy and Spain. T cells, B-cell-depleted T cells, or PBMCs provided the cDNA or gDNA that served as material.

In the original processing: It was from reference gene primer amplification that nucleated cell counts were estimated. The protocol was immunoSEQ multiplex PCR, while the TCRdb copy is restricted to in-frame clones and leaves out a portion. The V and J calls and clone size come from that table; D and trimming were worked out from the DNA. The repertoire includes 90,000 to 110,000 clones, roughly 85% of them detected once, and 15% to 19% sits in the top ten. Germline V gives CDR1 KGHSH, CDR2 LQKENI. The CDR3 extends over 15 amino acids. The V segment lost 6 bases and the J segment 4 bases; nucleotides outside the gene matches: 9.

The chain has TRBV18 and TRBJ2-1; TRBD1 matches at 7 bases. Specimen: peripheral blood. This clonotype originated in a woman aged 80 or older with acute or convalescent COVID-19. Written as DNA, the CDR3 is TGTGCCAGCTCTCACCGGGACAGCCTTTACAATGAGCAGTTCTTC. Translating it yields CASSHRDSLYNEQFF.